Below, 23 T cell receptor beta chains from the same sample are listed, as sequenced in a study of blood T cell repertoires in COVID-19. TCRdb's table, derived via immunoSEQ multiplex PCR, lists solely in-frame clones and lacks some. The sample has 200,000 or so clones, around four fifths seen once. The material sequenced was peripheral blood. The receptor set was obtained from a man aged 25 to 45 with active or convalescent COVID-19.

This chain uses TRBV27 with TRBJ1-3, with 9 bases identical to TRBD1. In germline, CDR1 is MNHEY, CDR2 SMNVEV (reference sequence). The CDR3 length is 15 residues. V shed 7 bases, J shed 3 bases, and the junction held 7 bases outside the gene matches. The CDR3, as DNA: TGTGCCAGCACACCAACAGGGGGCGGTGGAAACACCATATATTTT. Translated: CASTPTGGGGNTIYF.

CDR3 residues: CASSTGQGAVEQYF. The CDR3 bases are TGCGCCAGCAGCACCGGACAGGGGGCGGTCGAGCAGTACTTC. The V call is TRBV5-1, the J call TRBJ2-7, with 11 bases lining up with TRBD1. Germline-derived CDR1 and CDR2 are SGHRS and YFSETQ. The CDR3 sequence is 14 residues long. Losses at the gene ends were 4 bases for V and 6 bases for J; bases not matched to a gene: 6.

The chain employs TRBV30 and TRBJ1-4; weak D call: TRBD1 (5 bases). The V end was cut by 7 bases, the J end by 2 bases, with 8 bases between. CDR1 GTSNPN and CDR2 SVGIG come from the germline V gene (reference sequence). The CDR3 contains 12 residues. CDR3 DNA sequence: TGTGCCTCCCAGGGTACTAATGAAAAACTGTTTTTT. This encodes CASQGTNEKLFF.

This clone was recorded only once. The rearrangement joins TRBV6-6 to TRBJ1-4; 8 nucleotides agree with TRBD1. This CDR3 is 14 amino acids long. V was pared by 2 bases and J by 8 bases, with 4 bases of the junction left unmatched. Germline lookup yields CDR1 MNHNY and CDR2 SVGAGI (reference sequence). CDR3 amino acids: CASSYGQGREKLFF. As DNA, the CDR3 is TGTGCCAGCAGTTACGGACAGGGCAGAGAAAAACTGTTTTTT.

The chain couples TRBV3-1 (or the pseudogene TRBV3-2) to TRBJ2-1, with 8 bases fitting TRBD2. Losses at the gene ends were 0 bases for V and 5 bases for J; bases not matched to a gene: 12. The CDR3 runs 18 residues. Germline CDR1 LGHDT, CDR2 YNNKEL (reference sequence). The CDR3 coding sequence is TGTGCCAGCAGCCAAGAACGCGCGCCGGGAGGGCCCAACAATGAGCAGTTCTTC. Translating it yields CASSQERAPGGPNNEQFF.

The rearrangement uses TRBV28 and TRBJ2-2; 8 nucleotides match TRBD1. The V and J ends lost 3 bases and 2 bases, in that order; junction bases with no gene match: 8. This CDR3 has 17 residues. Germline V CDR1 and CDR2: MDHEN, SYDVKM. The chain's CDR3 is CASSFRPGQDNTGELFF. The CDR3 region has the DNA TGTGCCAGCAGTTTCCGACCGGGACAGGATAACACCGGGGAGCTGTTTTTT.

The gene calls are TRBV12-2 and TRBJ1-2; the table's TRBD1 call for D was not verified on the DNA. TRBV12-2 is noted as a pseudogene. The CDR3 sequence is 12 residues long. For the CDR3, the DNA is TGTGCAAGTCGCGCTGGACACGATGGCTACACCTTC. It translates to CASRAGHDGYTF.

The DNA for the CDR3 is TGTGCCAGTAGTGCCGACACTCCCTATGGCTACACCTTC. It specifies CASSADTPYGYTF. The chain carries TRBV19 and TRBJ1-2; D not certain. V shed 5 bases and J shed 4 bases, with 11 bases lying between them. The CDR3 runs 13 residues. Per germline, CDR1 LNHDA and CDR2 SQIVND (reference sequence).

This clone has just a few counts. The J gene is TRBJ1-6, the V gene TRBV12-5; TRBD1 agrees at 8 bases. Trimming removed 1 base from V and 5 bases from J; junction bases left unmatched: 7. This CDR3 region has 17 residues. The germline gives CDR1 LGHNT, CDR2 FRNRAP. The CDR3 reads CASGLGGAGGDNSPLHF. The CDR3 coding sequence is TGTGCTAGTGGTTTGGGGGGAGCAGGGGGCGATAATTCACCCCTCCACTTT.

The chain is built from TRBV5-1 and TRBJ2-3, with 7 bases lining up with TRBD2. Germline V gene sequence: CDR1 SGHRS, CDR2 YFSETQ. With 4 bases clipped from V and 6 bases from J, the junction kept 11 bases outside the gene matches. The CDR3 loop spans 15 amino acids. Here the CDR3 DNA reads TGCGCCAGCAGCGGGGGGGTCGCCTCGATGGATACGCAGTATTTT. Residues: CASSGGVASMDTQYF.

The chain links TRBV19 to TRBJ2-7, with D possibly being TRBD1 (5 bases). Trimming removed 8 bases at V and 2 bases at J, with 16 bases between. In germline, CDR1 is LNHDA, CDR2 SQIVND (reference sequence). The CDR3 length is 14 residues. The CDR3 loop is CASSPTRATYEQYV. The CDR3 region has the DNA TGTGCCAGTTCCCCCACCAGGGCCACCTACGAGCAGTACGTC.

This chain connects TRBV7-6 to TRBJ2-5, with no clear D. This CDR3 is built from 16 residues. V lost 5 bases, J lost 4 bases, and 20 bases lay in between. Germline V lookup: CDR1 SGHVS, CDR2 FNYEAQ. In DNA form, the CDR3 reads TGTGCCAGCAGCCCCCCAGATTGGCCTAGGAGAGAGACCCAGTACTTC. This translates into CASSPPDWPRRETQYF.

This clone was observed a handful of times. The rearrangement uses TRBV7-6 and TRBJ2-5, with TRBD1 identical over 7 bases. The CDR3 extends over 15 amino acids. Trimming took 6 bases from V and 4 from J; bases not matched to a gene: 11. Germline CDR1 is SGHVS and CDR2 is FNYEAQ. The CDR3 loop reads CASSRFTGERETQYF. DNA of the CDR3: TGTGCCAGCAGTCGGTTTACAGGGGAGAGAGAGACCCAGTACTTC.

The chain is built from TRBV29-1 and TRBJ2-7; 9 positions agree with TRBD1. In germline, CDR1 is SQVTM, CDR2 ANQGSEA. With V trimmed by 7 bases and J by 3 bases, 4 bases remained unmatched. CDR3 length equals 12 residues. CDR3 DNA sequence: TGCAGCGCCCGGGGACAGGGCTACGAGCAGTACTTC. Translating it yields CSARGQGYEQYF.

The CDR3 DNA follows: TGTGCCTGGAGTGCCCCGCCGGGGGGAATTGAAAAACTGTTTTTT. It yields the protein CAWSAPPGGIEKLFF. This rearrangement joins TRBV30 to TRBJ1-4, with D possibly being TRBD1 (5 bases). Trimming took 1 base from V and 7 from J, leaving 16 bases between them. Germline V gene sequence: CDR1 GTSNPN, CDR2 SVGIG (reference sequence). This CDR3 contains 15 residues. Full variable domain (rest looked up from reference TRBV30 and TRBJ1-4): SQTIHQWPATLVQPVGSPLSLECTVEGTSNPNLYWYRQAAGRGLQLLFYSVGIGQISSEVPQNLSASRPQDRQFILSSKKLLLSDSGFYLCAWSAPPGGIEKLFFGSGTQLSVL.

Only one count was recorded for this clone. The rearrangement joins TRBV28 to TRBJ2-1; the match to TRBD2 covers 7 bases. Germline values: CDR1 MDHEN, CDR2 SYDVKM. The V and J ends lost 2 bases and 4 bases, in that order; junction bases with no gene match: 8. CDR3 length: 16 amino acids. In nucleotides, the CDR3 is TGTGCCAGCAGTTTAGAGGGGCTAGCGGCTTACAATGAGCAGTTCTTC. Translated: CASSLEGLAAYNEQFF.

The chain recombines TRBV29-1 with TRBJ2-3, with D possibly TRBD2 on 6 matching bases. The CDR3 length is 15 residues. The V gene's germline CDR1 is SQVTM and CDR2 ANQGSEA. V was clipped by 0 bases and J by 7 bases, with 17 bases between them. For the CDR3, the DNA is TGCAGCGTTGAAGAGGCCCGGGCAGGGAGGTATACGCAGTATTTT. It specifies CSVEEARAGRYTQYF.

Here the CDR3 reads CASSDARGDTQYF. The DNA for the CDR3 is TGTGCCAGCAGTGATGCGCGGGGGGATACGCAGTATTTT. This rearrangement joins TRBV2 to TRBJ2-3; the match to TRBD2 covers 7 bases. The CDR3 is made up of 13 amino acids. Germline V gives CDR1 SNHLY, CDR2 FYNNEI. V trimming: 3 bases; J trimming: 6 bases; junction bases outside the gene matches: 3.

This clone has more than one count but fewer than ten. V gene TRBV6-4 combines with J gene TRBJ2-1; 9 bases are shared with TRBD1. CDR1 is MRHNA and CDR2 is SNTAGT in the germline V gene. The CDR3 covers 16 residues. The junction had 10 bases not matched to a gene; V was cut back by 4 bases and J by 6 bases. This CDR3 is CASSARGQGLFNEQFF. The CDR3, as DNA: TGTGCCAGCAGTGCCCGGGGACAGGGTCTCTTCAATGAGCAGTTCTTC.

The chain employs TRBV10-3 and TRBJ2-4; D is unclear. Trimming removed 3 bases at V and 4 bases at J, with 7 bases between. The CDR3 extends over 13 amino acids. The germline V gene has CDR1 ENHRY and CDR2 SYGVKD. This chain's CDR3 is CAISDPPKNIQYF. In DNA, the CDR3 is TGTGCCATCAGTGATCCCCCTAAAAACATTCAGTACTTC.

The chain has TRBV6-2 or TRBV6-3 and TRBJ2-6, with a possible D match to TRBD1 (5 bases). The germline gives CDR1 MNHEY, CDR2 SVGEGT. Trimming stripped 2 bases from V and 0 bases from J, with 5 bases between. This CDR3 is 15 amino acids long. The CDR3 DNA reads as TGTGCCAGCAGTTACAGGGGCTCTGGGGCCAACGTCCTGACTTTC. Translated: CASSYRGSGANVLTF.

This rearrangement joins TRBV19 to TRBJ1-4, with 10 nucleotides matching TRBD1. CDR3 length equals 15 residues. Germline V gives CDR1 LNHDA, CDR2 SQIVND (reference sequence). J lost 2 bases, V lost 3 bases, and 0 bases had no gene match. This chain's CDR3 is CASSMTGGTNEKLFF. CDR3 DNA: TGTGCCAGTAGTATGACAGGGGGCACTAATGAAAAACTGTTTTTT.

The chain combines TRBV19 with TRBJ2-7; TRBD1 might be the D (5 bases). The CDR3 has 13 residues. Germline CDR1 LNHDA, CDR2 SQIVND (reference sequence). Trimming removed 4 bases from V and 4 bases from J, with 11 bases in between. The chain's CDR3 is CASSTSGWYEQYF. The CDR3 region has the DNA TGTGCCAGTAGTACCTCAGGGTGGTACGAGCAGTACTTC.